The T cell receptor (beta chain) under discussion was sequenced for a study of blood T cell repertoires in COVID-19. Overall study context: From the United States, Italy and Spain came samples of acute and convalescent COVID-19.

The V gene end was trimmed by 2 bases and the J gene end by 5 bases; junction bases not matched to a gene: 6. Germline V lookup: CDR1 SGHNT, CDR2 YYREEE (reference sequence). There are 14 residues in the CDR3. TCRdb's copy holds only in-frame clones and misses some; the assay was immunoSEQ multiplex PCR. The sample contains 200,000 or so clones, 70% to 90% of which appear only once. The sequenced sample was peripheral blood. The receptor's source is a woman of 80 years or more with acute or convalescent COVID-19. V and J are TRBV5-4 and TRBJ2-7; 8 bases map to TRBD1. The CDR3 bases are TGTGCCAGCAGCTTAAGGTGGACAGGGAACGAGCAGTACTTC. Encoded protein: CASSLRWTGNEQYF.